The 27 T cell receptor beta chains below all came from one sample that was sequenced in a study of cytomegalovirus exposure and HLA in healthy donors. 13 Jbeta primers and 60 Vbeta primers were used for the PCR. Some clones are missing from TCRdb's copy, which holds only in-frame ones; the method was immunoSEQ multiplex PCR. The sample lists 120,000 to 150,000 clones, around 80% occurring once. The sequencing input was PBMCs. The receptor source for this set is a woman between 40 and 55 years old in good health and CMV-seropositive.

The chain employs TRBV7-6 and TRBJ1-3; D is perhaps TRBD1 (5 bases). V lost 5 bases and J lost 0, with 14 bases in between. The CDR3 runs to 16 residues. Germline V gene sequence: CDR1 SGHVS, CDR2 FNYEAQ. The CDR3 DNA reads TGTGCCAGCAGCCTATTTTGGCAGGGCTCTGGAAACACCATATATTTT. Amino acids: CASSLFWQGSGNTIYF.

V gene TRBV29-1 combines with J gene TRBJ1-1; D is possibly TRBD1 (5 bases). CDR1 is SQVTM, CDR2 ANQGSEA, per germline. Trimming stripped 4 bases from V and 3 bases from J, with 15 bases between. CDR3 length: 14 residues. CDR3 residues: CSVVAAGGDTEAFF. The CDR3 DNA follows: TGCAGCGTTGTGGCCGCCGGGGGGGACACTGAAGCTTTCTTT. The full variable domain, with the rest looked up from reference TRBV29-1 and TRBJ1-1, is SAVISQKPSRDICQRGTSLTIQCQVDSQVTMMFWYRQQPGQSLTLIATANQGSEATYESGFVIDKFPISRPNLTFSTLTVSNMSPEDSSIYLCSVVAAGGDTEAFFGQGTRLTVV.

In its sample, this clone was seen a few times. V and J are TRBV21-1 and TRBJ2-1; TRBD2 is the table's D call and was not checked against the DNA. TRBV21-1 is described as a pseudogene. The CDR3 totals 18 residues. The DNA for the CDR3 is TGTGCCAGCAGCAGAAGATTGGGGGAGGGGACCCTTAGAAATGAGCAGTTCTTC. Its translation is CASSRRLGEGTLRNEQFF.

A word on this clone: The sample contains more than one DNA sequence encoding this CDR3. The chain links TRBV18 to TRBJ2-2; 7 bases align to TRBD2. V gave up 2 bases and J gave up 1 base; unmatched junction bases: 1. Germline V gene lookup returns CDR1 KGHSH and CDR2 LQKENI. The CDR3 is made up of 15 amino acids. CDR3 protein: CASSPERGNTGELFF. The DNA for the CDR3 is TGTGCCAGCTCACCAGAGCGGGGGAACACCGGGGAGCTGTTTTTT.

This clone was seen more than once but under ten times. The rearrangement joins TRBV10-3 to TRBJ1-5, with unresolved D. CDR3 size: 15 residues. Germline CDR1 ENHRY, CDR2 SYGVKD. V was pared by 2 bases and J by 4 bases, with 12 bases between. The CDR3 sequence is CAISEAVGENQPQHF. The CDR3 region has the DNA TGTGCCATCAGTGAGGCGGTCGGGGAGAATCAGCCCCAGCATTTT.

This chain uses TRBV19 with TRBJ2-5, with 7 bases identical to TRBD1. Trimming took 3 bases from V and 5 from J; bases not matched to a gene: 3. CDR1 is LNHDA and CDR2 is SQIVND in the germline V gene (reference sequence). The CDR3 totals 13 residues. CDR3 DNA: TGTGCCAGTAGTATGGGCAGGGGGGAGACCCAGTACTTC. Translating it yields CASSMGRGETQYF.

The V and J genes are TRBV10-3 and TRBJ2-2; 12 bases line up with TRBD2. The CDR3 length is 14 residues. Germline CDR1 ENHRY, CDR2 SYGVKD. Trimming removed 7 bases from V and 7 bases from J; junction bases left unmatched: 4. In nucleotides, the CDR3 is TGTGCCATCATGACTAGCGGGAGTGGCGGGGAGCTGTTTTTT. This translates into CAIMTSGSGGELFF.

This clone was recorded once. The V and J genes are TRBV19 and TRBJ2-6; 10 bases fit TRBD1. This CDR3 has 18 amino acids. V was clipped by 2 bases and J by 1 base; unmatched bases: 5. Per germline, CDR1 LNHDA and CDR2 SQIVND (reference sequence). CDR3: CASSIRDRGASGANVLTF. CDR3 coding DNA: TGTGCCAGTAGTATAAGGGACAGGGGCGCATCTGGGGCCAACGTCCTGACTTTC.

This clone turned up a few times. This rearrangement joins TRBV5-6 to TRBJ2-2; 7 bases fit TRBD1. Germline loops: CDR1 SGHDT, CDR2 YYEEEE. With 4 bases clipped from V and 2 bases from J, the junction kept 8 bases outside the gene matches. This CDR3 comprises 16 residues. CDR3 sequence: CASSQKDRTNTGELFF. The CDR3 DNA is TGTGCCAGCAGCCAAAAGGACAGGACTAACACCGGGGAGCTGTTTTTT.

V is TRBV2 and J is TRBJ2-7, with D maybe TRBD2 (6 bases). Germline CDR1 and CDR2: SNHLY and FYNNEI. The CDR3 runs to 12 residues. Trimming took off 6 bases at V and 7 bases at J, with 13 bases between the two ends. CDR3 DNA sequence: TGTGCCAGCAGCGGGGGTCTCCTGGAGCAGTACTTC. Translating it yields CASSGGLLEQYF.

V usage is TRBV5-1 and J usage is TRBJ2-2, with 13 bases fitting TRBD2. Germline V gives CDR1 SGHRS, CDR2 YFSETQ. Trimming took 2 bases from V and 8 from J; bases not matched to a gene: 21. This CDR3 contains 21 residues. The CDR3 is CASSLGSTSLGLAGTGGELFF. The CDR3 DNA sequence: TGCGCCAGCAGCTTAGGTAGTACCTCCCTGGGACTAGCGGGAACCGGAGGGGAGCTGTTTTTT. Complete variable domain (other parts from reference TRBV5-1 and TRBJ2-2): KAGVTQTPRYLIKTRGQQVTLSCSPISGHRSVSWYQQTPGQGLQFLFEYFSETQRNKGNFPGRFSGRQFSNSRSEMNVSTLELGDSALYLCASSLGSTSLGLAGTGGELFFGEGSRLTVL.

The table lists this clone with a few counts. An end of the junction does not agree with germline; a read error may underlie this. The CDR3 here is CASSLTRGTEAFF. CDR3 nucleotide sequence: TGTGCTAGCAGCCTGACTCGGGGCACTGAAGCTTTCTTT. V gene TRBV7-7 combines with J gene TRBJ1-1; D uncertain. CDR1 and CDR2 (germline): SSHAT, FNYEAQ (reference sequence). This CDR3 comprises 13 residues.

This rearrangement joins TRBV29-1 to TRBJ1-2; D is undetermined. CDR3 size: 13 residues. CDR1 and CDR2 (germline): SQVTM, ANQGSEA. Trimming stripped 6 bases from V and 2 bases from J, with 13 bases between. In DNA, the CDR3 is TGCAGCGTGCAACCAACTCCAAACTATGGCTACACCTTC. It yields the protein CSVQPTPNYGYTF.

In the case of this clone: The sample holds other DNA sequences that translate to the same CDR3. The rearrangement uses TRBV7-2 and TRBJ2-7; D call uncertain. CDR1 is SGHTA, CDR2 FQGNSA, per germline. V was clipped by 1 base and J by 0 bases, with 7 bases between them. This CDR3 region has 14 residues. CDR3 loop: CASSLDRSSYEQYF. The CDR3 DNA sequence: TGTGCCAGCAGCTTAGATAGAAGCTCCTACGAGCAGTACTTC. Using reference TRBV7-2 and TRBJ2-7 for the parts outside the CDR3, the full variable domain is GAGVSQSPSNKVTEKGKDVELRCDPISGHTALYWYRQSLGQGLEFLIYFQGNSAPDKSGLPSDRFSAERTGGSVSTLTIQRTQQEDSAVYLCASSLDRSSYEQYFGPGTRLTVT.

The chain couples TRBV7-2 to TRBJ2-4, with 7 bases identical to TRBD1. This CDR3 has 14 amino acids. The junction had 4 bases not matched to a gene; V was cut back by 1 base and J by 7 bases. Germline CDR1 SGHTA, CDR2 FQGNSA. The CDR3 region is CASSLDRGGNIQYF. CDR3 nucleotides: TGTGCCAGCAGCTTAGACAGGGGTGGGAACATTCAGTACTTC.

This clone was recorded only once. This chain links TRBV7-2 with TRBJ2-5; 9 bases map to TRBD2. The J call is in doubt because the DNA end fits TRBJ2-7 better. Germline CDR1 and CDR2: SGHTA and FQGNSA. The CDR3 has 15 amino acids. This chain's CDR3 is CASSPPTSGSYEQYF. The DNA for the CDR3 is TGTGCCAGCAGCCCCCCCACTAGCGGGTCCTACGAGCAGTACTTC.

The chain uses TRBV28 and TRBJ1-4; 10 nucleotides match TRBD1. CDR3 length: 14 amino acids. V was pared by 6 bases and J by 7 bases, with 5 bases of the junction left unmatched. CDR1 is MDHEN, CDR2 SYDVKM, per germline. CDR3 protein: CASRTTGGPEKLFF. The CDR3 DNA is TGTGCCAGCAGAACGACAGGGGGCCCTGAAAAACTGTTTTTT.

The CDR3 protein is CASSSRQVVYGYTF. CDR3 bases: TGTGCCAGCAGCTCAAGACAGGTTGTCTATGGCTACACCTTC. This chain connects TRBV5-4 to TRBJ1-2, with D possibly matching TRBD1 (6 bases). The V gene lost 3 bases and the J gene lost 4 bases, with 13 bases spanning the gap. The CDR3 extends over 14 amino acids. The germline CDR1 and CDR2 sequences are SGHNT and YYREEE (reference sequence).

The chain joins TRBV5-1 to TRBJ2-7; D is perhaps TRBD1 (6 bases). Germline V gene data show CDR1 as SGHRS and CDR2 as YFSETQ. Trimming took 0 bases from V and 3 from J, leaving 13 bases between them. CDR3 size: 15 residues. CDR3 amino acids: CASSLGQGIFYEQYF. CDR3 nucleotides: TGCGCCAGCAGCTTGGGGCAGGGGATTTTCTACGAGCAGTACTTC.

This rearrangement joins TRBV19 to TRBJ2-2; tentative D call: TRBD2 (7 bases). The CDR3 contains 14 residues. Per germline, CDR1 LNHDA and CDR2 SQIVND (reference sequence). The ends were cut back, 7 bases at V and 6 bases at J, with 15 bases in the middle. CDR3 sequence (DNA): TGTGCCAGTAAGGGGGACTACCGGTCCGGGGAGCTGTTTTTT. It encodes CASKGDYRSGELFF. The whole variable domain, remainder taken from reference TRBV19 and TRBJ2-2, is DGGITQSPKYLFRKEGQNVTLSCEQNLNHDAMYWYRQDPGQGLRLIYYSQIVNDFQKGDIAEGYSVSREKKESFPLTVTSAQKNPTAFYLCASKGDYRSGELFFGEGSRLTVL.

The genes are TRBV5-1 and TRBJ1-2; possibly TRBD1 for D (5 bases). Germline CDR1 and CDR2: SGHRS and YFSETQ. The V end was cut by 2 bases, the J end by 0 bases, with 5 bases between. The CDR3 consists of 13 residues. This chain's CDR3 is CASSLGANYGYTF. The DNA for the CDR3 is TGCGCCAGCAGCTTAGGGGCTAACTATGGCTACACCTTC. The whole variable domain, filled in from reference TRBV5-1 and TRBJ1-2, reads KAGVTQTPRYLIKTRGQQVTLSCSPISGHRSVSWYQQTPGQGLQFLFEYFSETQRNKGNFPGRFSGRQFSNSRSEMNVSTLELGDSALYLCASSLGANYGYTFGSGTRLTVV.

This clone has a handful of counts. This chain joins TRBV5-1 and TRBJ2-1; no definite D call. Germline assignment: CDR1 SGHRS and CDR2 YFSETQ. CDR3 length: 12 residues. V lost 0 bases to trimming and J lost 9 bases, with 7 bases between them. The DNA for the CDR3 is TGCGCCAGCAGCTTGGACTTTTCTGAGCAGTTCTTC. This sequence encodes CASSLDFSEQFF. Looking up the rest from reference TRBV5-1 and TRBJ2-1 gives the full variable domain: KAGVTQTPRYLIKTRGQQVTLSCSPISGHRSVSWYQQTPGQGLQFLFEYFSETQRNKGNFPGRFSGRQFSNSRSEMNVSTLELGDSALYLCASSLDFSEQFFGPGTRLTVL.

This clone was seen a handful of times. J is TRBJ1-1 and V is TRBV29-1, with D possibly being TRBD1 (5 bases). V was trimmed by 8 bases and J by 12 bases, leaving 19 bases between them. Germline V gene sequence: CDR1 SQVTM, CDR2 ANQGSEA. This CDR3 contains 11 residues. The CDR3 bases are TGCAGCCACTCCTCAGGGCAGACCACTTTCTTT. Protein sequence: CSHSSGQTTFF. Full variable domain (remainder filled in from reference TRBV29-1 and TRBJ1-1): SAVISQKPSRDICQRGTSLTIQCQVDSQVTMMFWYRQQPGQSLTLIATANQGSEATYESGFVIDKFPISRPNLTFSTLTVSNMSPEDSSIYLCSHSSGQTTFFGQGTRLTVV.

The gene calls are TRBV30 and TRBJ2-3, with 9 bases fitting TRBD2. V was clipped by 3 bases and J by 6 bases; unmatched bases: 7. The germline gives CDR1 GTSNPN, CDR2 SVGIG (reference sequence). The CDR3 is 14 residues long. This chain's CDR3 is CAWRPGTSRDTQYF. For the CDR3, the DNA is TGTGCCTGGAGACCCGGGACTAGCCGCGATACGCAGTATTTT.

This chain connects TRBV27 to TRBJ1-1; no reliable D call. Germline V lookup: CDR1 MNHEY, CDR2 SMNVEV (reference sequence). The CDR3 is made up of 14 amino acids. The V gene lost 5 bases and the J gene lost 1 base, with 11 bases spanning the gap. CDR3 protein: CASSRDTRNTEAFF. The CDR3 DNA reads as TGTGCCAGCAGTCGCGACACCAGGAACACTGAAGCTTTCTTT.

The rearrangement uses TRBV5-1 and TRBJ2-2; maybe TRBD2 (5 bases). Trimming pared 3 bases from V and 1 base from J, leaving 13 bases between. Germline CDR1 reads SGHRS; CDR2 reads YFSETQ. This CDR3 contains 16 residues. The CDR3 coding sequence is TGCGCCAGCAGCTGGAGGAGCGGAGAGAACACCGGGGAGCTGTTTTTT. As protein: CASSWRSGENTGELFF.

This clone was seen more than once but under ten times. The gene calls are TRBV4-1 and TRBJ1-2, with a tentative D call TRBD1 (6 bases). CDR3 size: 13 residues. Germline values: CDR1 MGHRA, CDR2 YSYEKL. V was clipped by 4 bases and J by 1 base, with 7 bases between them. CDR3: CASSPQGNYGYTF. CDR3 DNA sequence: TGCGCCAGCAGCCCACAGGGTAACTATGGCTACACCTTC.